This TCR beta chain was recovered during a study of identical twins listed by TCRdb under 2016. General notes on the study: To test whether fetal clonotypes persist, the study used deep sequencing on TCR alpha and beta repertoires from monozygotic twins, unrelated adults of various ages, and cord blood. To rule out contamination, the twin experiments were replicated at different times with different library preparation protocols.

Only healthy Caucasian donors were included. Three pairs of female monozygotic twins, all aged roughly 18 to 30 years, made up the twin cohort. RNA for TCR libraries was isolated from peripheral blood mononuclear cells. The germline V gene encodes CDR1 MNHEY and CDR2 SMNVEV (reference sequence). V drops 7 bases and J drops 11 bases, leaving 12 bases in between. Reading from cysteine to phenylalanine, the CDR3 counts 11 amino acids. This entry keeps only the CDR3 DNA: 33 bases, framed from base 1. On this clonotype: Its specific antigen is unknown. Within one base of it there is no much larger clone, and no base qualities were kept.

What the authors observed across the whole study: Conclusions relied on cross-sectional statistical analysis, since the same donors could not be followed over many years. Compared with coincidental sharing between unrelated individuals, out-of-frame TCR alpha sequences shared between twins showed an excess of sequences with low generation probability. Zero-insertion analyses could be partly confounded by invariant T cells such as MAIT and iNKT, although diverse VJ usage argued against such confounding for most clonotypes. Fewer insertions were carried by abundant cord blood beta clonotypes, a similar but weaker trend appeared in young adult naive repertoires, and no such trend appeared in memory repertoires. In beta out-of-frame sequences, excess twin sharing was weaker, because having fewer shared sequences lowered the signal-to-noise ratio. In monozygotic twins, out-of-frame TCR alpha sharing was systematically underestimated by recombination models, although the models agreed with sharing between unrelated individuals.

Libraries were built with 5' RACE. Instrument used: Illumina HiSeq 2000. Template switching added a universal primer binding site, and the final cDNA carried a unique molecular identifier that allowed TCR cDNA molecules to be counted accurately. Specific primers in the conserved constant-segment region were used to synthesize first-strand cDNA for the TCR alpha and beta chains. To control for contamination, each cDNA library was double barcoded with a SMART-Mk sample barcode plus Illumina barcodes. TruSeq adapter sequences along with Illumina sample barcodes were introduced in two successive PCR steps. The TCR alpha and beta cDNA libraries were sequenced on the Illumina HiSeq platform using custom primers. As for the authors' bioinformatics: Unique molecular identifiers were extracted from raw reads with MiGEC, and CDR3 positions were determined with MiXCR. Recombination models were inferred per individual with the repgenHMM and IGoR tools using an EM algorithm. Shared clonotypes were analyzed with the tcR package in R, and sharing was normalized by the product of cloneset sizes. To study raw recombination without the effects of thymic and clonal selection, out-of-frame nonproductive sequences were analyzed. TCRdb itself trimmed the public reads at Q25 with fastp, ran MiXCR and retained productive beta chains. Rows matching on CDR3 protein sequence are summarized as one entry with the most common DNA and genes. The V and J calls reflect TCRdb's pipeline rather than the authors' work. Across this sample there are about 570,000 distinct CDR3 sequences, with 9.5% to 10% seen only once. The ten largest clonotypes hold roughly 3% of the sample.

Separately, the same data were catalogued under a study of yellow fever vaccine responses in identical twins. From the second report: According to the authors, in identical twins the way T cells responded to vaccination appeared partly convergent and partly personalized. Focusing on identical twins, the study followed the T cell clones that responded to the vaccine, and did so with precision.

The TCR originated in a woman aged 18-35 years in good health. This sequence uses TRBV27 and TRBJ2-1, with no D gene named confidently. Sequenced: PBMCs. The nucleotide sequence reads as follows: TGTGCCAGCAATGGGGAAGGAAAGCAGTTCTTC. The encoded protein is CASNGEGKQFF.